This T cell receptor (beta chain) was documented in a study of cytomegalovirus exposure and HLA in healthy donors (TCRdb year 2017). About the full investigation: In an earlier analysis of 587 of the donors, 250 to 300 Gb of sequence data and 90 million to 120 million unique TCR beta sequences from about 190 million T cells were reported. A separate validation cohort of roughly 120 different subjects was used in addition to the approximately 640-subject first cohort. A later genetic analysis took genome-wide SNP genotypes for about three fifths of the 666 donors and used that subset as a discovery cohort. High-throughput TCR immunosequencing, statistical association of individual TCRs with disease status, and machine learning were combined to predict cytomegalovirus infection status. Of the roughly 420 genotyped donors, less than 85% were placed in the genetic ancestry cluster associated with self-reported Caucasian donors. Among some 410 genotyped donors of the cohort, an average of approximately 240,000 unique TCR beta nucleotide sequences were sequenced per donor, roughly a sixth of them non-productive. The number of donors typed differed by locus, with about 629-640 for A, B, C, DRB1 and DQB1, more than 500 for DQA1, about 610 for DPA1, and some 440 for DPB1. HLA typing included class I and class II loci at four-digit resolution. Donor age, sex, ethnicity and CMV serostatus were collected together with the repertoire data. About 280 gigabases of sequencing data and tens of millions of unique TCR sequences were included in an early release covering roughly 600 HLA-typed donors. All discovery cohort repertoires had been generated using a single sequencing platform. The T cell repertoires of roughly 660 subjects were profiled by immunosequencing and related to cytomegalovirus serostatus. The later analysis used no new phenotypic data to find candidate immune exposures, relying instead on TCR beta sequences and their occurrence across donors. A later analysis re-analyzed previously published TCR beta repertoires from about 600 donors and added high-resolution HLA genotyping to study TCR occurrence patterns. The aim of the study was to test whether cataloging public T cell receptors could identify signatures of past pathogen exposure. To decide whether each TCR beta V gene segment behaved as functional or pseudogenic, an earlier analysis of over 500 of the donors relied on high-throughput TCR beta sequencing. Four to six DR-DQ haplotypes were handled as single units for association and clustering, since linkage in the cohort was strong.

The study at large found these results: Because counts were too low, seventeen rarely observed V segments, including chromosome 9 orphons, were left out of the earlier analysis of 500 to 750 of the donors. In a later analysis, several top co-occurrence clusters were reported to appear linked to parvovirus B19, influenza, CMV and Epstein-Barr virus. Immune exposure information for the cohort was limited to CMV serostatus. Specific HLA alleles were associated with 16,951 TCR beta sequences at a false discovery rate of 0.05 in a later analysis. A few of the identified cytomegalovirus-associated TCR beta chains were confirmed in vitro to be specific for cytomegalovirus antigens. Most CMV-associated TCR beta chains appeared to be HLA-restricted in a later analysis, and the HLA associations seemed to be driven largely by CMV exposure. Most TCR sequences were seen in very few donors, while some public TCRs were found in many individuals. Because some donors lacked HLA typing at each locus, the association tests relied only on the typed subset. A further reported finding was that TCR beta sequences accurately predicted the HLA-A and HLA-B alleles for most subjects in the first cohort. In a later analysis, HLA-associated TCR beta chains showed more clonal expansion and lower generation probabilities than non-associated chains that were equally common. Because the 87-base-pair reads could not distinguish some IMGT-functional V segments, including TRBV6-2 and TRBV6-3, those segments were excluded. When HLA alleles, especially DR and DQ, strongly co-occurred, attributing TCR associations to individual alleles was difficult. The authors suggested that the approach could potentially be extended to other disease states and immunological phenotypes. V-gene and J-gene trimming of TCR beta chains was associated with a missense DCLRE1C variant in a later genetic analysis, and the association was replicated in an independent cohort. A group of highly shared sequence variants was considered likely to be a technical artifact of the sequencing pipeline. The presence/absence analyses assumed that sequencing depth was roughly uniform across donors, and that assumption may not be true. According to a later analysis, TCR association rates differed among HLA loci, with DRB1 alleles showing the most associated TCRs and HLA-C alleles showing the fewest. In a later genetic analysis, fewer N-insertions in productive TCRs were reported among donors in an Asian-associated ancestry cluster than the approximately 710-donor mean. Cytomegalovirus status was reported to be diagnosed by the classifier with high specificity and sensitivity in both the original and validation cohorts. A total of some 180 TCR beta chains were listed by the study as associated with cytomegalovirus. An earlier analysis of 587 of the donors showed that most TCR beta V segments appeared in productive rearrangements either about 90% or about 30% of the time, which broadly matched IMGT annotations. Linkage disequilibrium might explain the correlated functional status among segregating V segments, but an unknown experimental factor could not be excluded. In this cohort, only TCR beta chains were sequenced, and detectable features were limited by the absence of alpha or paired-chain data.

To prepare the library, the immunoSEQ multiplex PCR assay was applied. The multiplex PCR relied on a mix of 60 forward primers for TCR Vbeta segments and 13 reverse primers for TCR Jbeta segments. Amplification of the CDR3 region of rearranged TCR beta genes was performed with a multiplex PCR assay on genomic DNA. On the Illumina HiSeq System, the amplified TCR beta libraries were sequenced as 87-base-pair reads. From the authors' description of their analysis: In a later analysis, tens of millions of unique TCR beta chains were counted across the approximately 640 repertoires, and about 9.9 million of these chains were shared by at least two donors. Raw reads were error-corrected and collapsed into unique sequences with a nearest-neighbor algorithm that merged closely related sequences to remove PCR and sequencing errors. V, D and J gene segments were assigned by aligning CDR3 sequences to IMGT reference sequences. For a sequence to be retained, a match of at least six nucleotides to both a V gene segment and a J gene segment was required. A rearrangement was called productive if the CDR3 had no stop codons and remained in frame with V and J, and every other rearrangement was called non-productive. CDR3 was defined according to IMGT convention as the region running from the second conserved V-encoded cysteine to the conserved J-encoded phenylalanine. Sequences without an unambiguous match to a single V gene segment were excluded from the earlier analysis of about 600 of the donors. In an earlier analysis of approximately 610 of the donors, V segments were called functional above 56.7% productive rearrangements and were called segregating when the between-donor standard deviation exceeded 5%. A statistical classification framework was developed to diagnose cytomegalovirus status using the catalog of TCR beta chain sequences. V and J gene assignment, in a later analysis, came from comparing TCR nucleotide sequences with IMGT/GENE-DB human TR gene sequences. The TCRdist pipeline was used in a later analysis to assign CDR3 sequences and most-parsimonious VDJ recombination scenarios. In a later analysis, each TCR beta chain was defined by its CDR3 amino acid sequence together with its V-gene family, and reads without a unique V-gene family were excluded. As a way to deal with suspected cross-contamination and a sequencing artifact, a later analysis dropped 450 to 700 nucleotide sequences that were highly shared and had low generation probability. A later analysis calculated a clonal expansion index for each public chain from normalized within-repertoire ranks of inferred template counts. Generation probabilities in a later analysis came from a VDJ recombination model fitted to out-of-frame rearrangements, and those results were checked against IGoR. In a later analysis, hypergeometric tests were used to score TCR-TCR, TCR-HLA and TCR-CMV co-occurrence, with a repertoire-size bias correction applied to TCR pairs. False discovery rates were estimated in a later analysis by permuting HLA or CMV assignments 20 times. A later analysis grouped co-occurring TCRs with DBSCAN, adding TCRdist sequence similarity when clustering within HLA-allele-positive subsets. Repertoires with fewer than 30,000 or more than 120,000 public chains, plus five repertoires with anomalous nucleotide sharing, were excluded from co-occurrence clustering. TCRdb re-hosts the immuneACCESS table, in-frame sequences only. Its copies lack some clones; in the studies checked, an unresolved V gene accounts for under half of them, and the cause for the rest is not known. V, J and clone size derive from that table, while D and trimming were established from the DNA sequence. The sample data list 60,000 to 70,000 clones, and 55% to 80% of these were observed just once. The ten top clones hold 3% of the sample.

The cohort consisted of more than 650 healthy bone marrow donors. At the time of sampling, all cohort members were nominally healthy, though unrecorded immune exposures were likely present. The donor tested CMV seronegative and was one of the 352 seronegative cohort members. A peripheral blood sample was collected from each donor, and TCR beta sequencing was performed on peripheral blood mononuclear cells. Genomic DNA was extracted from the blood cell samples with the Qiagen DNeasy Blood Extraction Kit. From the cysteine through the phenylalanine, the CDR3 covers 16 amino acids. Solely the CDR3 DNA is kept, with 48 bases framed from the first base. The germline V and J ends show losses of 9 bases and 0 bases respectively, and no gene match explains 11 bases of the junction. CDR1 is given as LNHDA and CDR2 as SQIVND, both from the germline V gene (reference sequence). As regards this clone: Its binding antigen is unknown. The sample holds no much larger clone one base away, and base qualities are not on file.

The V and J genes are TRBV19 and TRBJ2-1; TRBD1 agrees with 7 junctional bases. The sequence was obtained from a woman in her 50s in good health and CMV-seronegative. Sequencing used PBMCs. The CDR3 protein: CASTPRGTDSYNEQFF. The nucleotide sequence is given as TGTGCCAGCACACCGAGGGGGACAGACTCCTACAATGAGCAGTTCTTC.